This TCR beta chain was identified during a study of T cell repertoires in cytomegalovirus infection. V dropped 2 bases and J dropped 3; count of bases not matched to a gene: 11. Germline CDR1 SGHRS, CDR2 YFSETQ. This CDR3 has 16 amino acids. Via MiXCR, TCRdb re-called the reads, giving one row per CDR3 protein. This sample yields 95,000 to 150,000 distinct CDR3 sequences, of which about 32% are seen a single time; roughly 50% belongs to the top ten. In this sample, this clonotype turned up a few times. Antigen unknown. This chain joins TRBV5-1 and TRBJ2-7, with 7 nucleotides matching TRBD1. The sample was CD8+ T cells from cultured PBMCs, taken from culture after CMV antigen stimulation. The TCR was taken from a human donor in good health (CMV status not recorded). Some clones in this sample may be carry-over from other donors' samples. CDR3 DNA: TGCGCCAGCAGCTTTGGTCCGGACAGGACCCTCTACGAGCAGTACTTC. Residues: CASSFGPDRTLYEQYF.